This is a list of T cell receptor beta chains from one sample in a study of blood T cell repertoires in COVID-19. The protocol was immunoSEQ multiplex PCR, while the TCRdb copy is restricted to in-frame clones and leaves out a portion. The table includes tens of thousands of clones, around three quarters detected once. Sequenced sample: peripheral blood. These receptor sequences come from a human donor in a cohort sampled during active COVID-19. Both conserved end residues are part of each CDR3. The order of the fields is D gene, J gene, clone size, V gene, CDR3 length, CDR3 protein, CDR3 DNA. A D gene is named only where the DNA matches it firmly. Clone size is given for some rows only: seen once, a few or many times, or a class if the clone is expanded.

d_gene: NA; j_gene: TRBJ2-7; abundance: NA; v_gene: TRBV20-1; len: 15; CDR3aa: CSASEGNEGVDEQYF; CDR3nt: TGCAGTGCTAGTGAAGGGAATGAGGGCGTAGACGAGCAGTACTTC
d_gene: NA; j_gene: TRBJ1-4; abundance: NA; v_gene: TRBV9; len: 15; CDR3aa: CASSVAPGTNEKLFF; CDR3nt: TGTGCCAGCAGCGTAGCCCCGGGGACTAATGAAAAACTGTTTTTT
d_gene: NA; j_gene: TRBJ2-7; abundance: NA; v_gene: TRBV7-8; len: 17; CDR3aa: CASSLAFGAASSYEQYF; CDR3nt: TGTGCCAGCAGCTTAGCGTTCGGTGCAGCTAGCTCCTACGAGCAGTACTTC
d_gene: TRBD1; j_gene: TRBJ2-5; abundance: NA; v_gene: TRBV5-1; len: 16; CDR3aa: CASSLAGTGSRETQYF; CDR3nt: TGCGCCAGCAGCTTGGCCGGGACAGGCTCCCGAGAGACCCAGTACTTC
d_gene: TRBD1; j_gene: TRBJ2-7; abundance: NA; v_gene: TRBV7-9; len: 13; CDR3aa: CAVPGQGVYEQYF; CDR3nt: TGTGCCGTCCCGGGACAGGGGGTCTACGAGCAGTACTTC
d_gene: TRBD1; j_gene: TRBJ1-1; abundance: once; v_gene: TRBV28; len: 13; CDR3aa: CASAGQAVTEAFF; CDR3nt: TGTGCCAGTGCGGGACAGGCGGTCACTGAAGCTTTCTTT
d_gene: TRBD1; j_gene: TRBJ1-4; abundance: NA; v_gene: TRBV29-1; len: 14; CDR3aa: CSVDGVGTGEKLFF; CDR3nt: TGCAGCGTTGATGGTGTTGGGACAGGTGAAAAACTGTTTTTT
d_gene: NA; j_gene: TRBJ2-2; abundance: NA; v_gene: TRBV6-5; len: 14; CDR3aa: CASSPGTNPGELFF; CDR3nt: TGTGCCAGCAGTCCCGGGACAAACCCCGGGGAGCTGTTTTTT
d_gene: NA; j_gene: TRBJ2-1; abundance: NA; v_gene: TRBV9; len: 15; CDR3aa: CASSVGLATYNEQFF; CDR3nt: TGTGCCAGCAGCGTAGGGCTAGCGACCTACAATGAGCAGTTCTTC
d_gene: TRBD1; j_gene: TRBJ2-2; abundance: NA; v_gene: TRBV19; len: 17; CDR3aa: CASRSTGAKWNTGELFF; CDR3nt: TGTGCCAGTAGATCGACAGGGGCCAAATGGAACACCGGGGAGCTGTTTTTT
d_gene: TRBD1; j_gene: TRBJ2-5; abundance: NA; v_gene: TRBV29-1; len: 13; CDR3aa: CSATSTGHLTQYF; CDR3nt: TGCAGCGCCACCTCGACAGGGCACCTGACCCAGTACTTC
d_gene: NA; j_gene: TRBJ1-1; abundance: NA; v_gene: TRBV2; len: 13; CDR3aa: CASRGGRWDEAFF; CDR3nt: TGTGCCAGCAGGGGGGGGCGTTGGGATGAAGCTTTCTTT
d_gene: NA; j_gene: TRBJ1-2; abundance: NA; v_gene: TRBV28; len: 14; CDR3aa: CASSKAGAYKGYTF; CDR3nt: TGTGCCAGCAGTAAGGCAGGGGCGTATAAAGGCTACACCTTC
d_gene: NA; j_gene: TRBJ2-3; abundance: NA; v_gene: TRBV29-1; len: 13; CDR3aa: CSVQLQGGGTQYF; CDR3nt: TGCAGCGTACAATTACAGGGAGGGGGTACGCAGTATTTT
d_gene: NA; j_gene: TRBJ1-5; abundance: NA; v_gene: TRBV28; len: 13; CDR3aa: CASSLSGYQPQHF; CDR3nt: TGTGCCAGCAGTTTATCAGGGTATCAGCCCCAGCATTTT
d_gene: NA; j_gene: TRBJ1-5; abundance: NA; v_gene: TRBV19; len: 14; CDR3aa: CASNTGGANQPQHF; CDR3nt: TGTGCCAGTAACACAGGAGGGGCCAATCAGCCCCAGCATTTT